This T cell receptor (beta chain) was identified during a study of cytomegalovirus exposure and HLA in healthy donors (dated by TCRdb to 2016 to 2017). Concerning the study at large: An earlier analysis of 587 of the donors reported 250 to 350 Gb of sequence data and some 100 million unique TCR beta sequences from around 200 million T cells. An early release that covered some 630 HLA-typed donors contained about 300 gigabases of sequencing data and roughly 84 million unique TCR sequences. Among the approximately 420 genotyped donors, approximately 77% belonged to the genetic ancestry cluster associated with self-reported Caucasian donors. The study was designed to test whether signatures of past pathogen exposure could be identified by cataloging public T cell receptors. The study profiled the T cell repertoires of more than 500 subjects by immunosequencing and related them to cytomegalovirus serostatus. Besides the first cohort of 666 subjects, a separate validation cohort made up of over 95 different subjects was used. To predict cytomegalovirus infection status, the study brought together high-throughput TCR immunosequencing, statistical association of individual TCRs with disease status, and machine learning. A later analysis re-analyzed previously published TCR beta repertoires from roughly 630 donors and added high-resolution HLA genotyping to study TCR occurrence patterns. In the later analysis, no new phenotypic data were used to find candidate immune exposures; instead, reliance was placed on TCR beta sequences and their occurrence across donors. An earlier analysis of about 620 of the donors applied high-throughput TCR beta sequencing to assess whether each TCR beta V gene segment acted as functional or pseudogenic. Donor age, sex, ethnicity and CMV serostatus were compiled alongside the repertoire data. A later genetic analysis took genome-wide SNP genotypes for about 65% of the roughly 670 donors and used that subset as a discovery cohort. All discovery cohort repertoires had been generated on a single sequencing platform. HLA typing covered class I and class II loci at four-digit resolution. Typing coverage varied by locus: about 620-630 donors for A, B, C, DRB1 and DQB1; roughly 510 for DQA1; 600 to 610 for DPA1; around 490 for DPB1. Because of strong linkage in the cohort, a handful of DR-DQ haplotypes were treated as single units for association and clustering. Across some 400 genotyped donors of the cohort, an average of about 220,000 unique TCR beta nucleotide sequences per donor were sequenced, and around 19% of those sequences were non-productive. Summary of the overall study and its limitations: Several of the top co-occurrence clusters appeared to be linked to parvovirus B19, influenza, CMV and Epstein-Barr virus, according to a later analysis. Because the 87-base-pair reads could not distinguish some IMGT-functional V segments, including TRBV6-2 and TRBV6-3, those segments were excluded. Most CMV-associated TCR beta chains appeared to be HLA-restricted in a later analysis, and the HLA associations seemed to be driven largely by CMV exposure. According to a later genetic analysis, donors in an Asian-associated ancestry cluster had fewer N-insertions in productive TCRs than the approximately 630-donor mean. A further reported finding was that TCR beta sequences accurately predicted the HLA-A and HLA-B alleles for most subjects in the first cohort. The classifier was reported to diagnose cytomegalovirus status with high specificity and sensitivity in both the original and validation cohorts. In an earlier analysis of several hundred of the donors, most TCR beta V segments were observed in productive rearrangements about 87% or about 30% of the time, broadly matching IMGT annotations. At a false discovery rate of 0.05, a later analysis linked around 15,000 TCR beta sequences to specific HLA alleles. Linkage disequilibrium might explain the correlated functional status among segregating V segments, but an unknown experimental factor could not be ruled out. A later analysis found that HLA-associated TCR beta chains were more clonally expanded and had lower generation probabilities than equally common non-associated chains. Roughly uniform sequencing depth across donors was assumed in presence/absence analyses, although this assumption may not hold. The study listed 150 to 200 TCR beta chains as associated with cytomegalovirus. Because HLA typing was unavailable for some donors at each locus, only the typed subset was used in association tests. In vitro tests confirmed that a few of the cytomegalovirus-associated TCR beta chains recognize cytomegalovirus antigens. An association between a missense DCLRE1C variant and V-gene and J-gene trimming of TCR beta chains was found in a later genetic analysis and replicated in an independent cohort. According to the authors, the approach could potentially be generalized to other disease states and immunological phenotypes. The sequencing pipeline was judged likely to have produced a cluster of highly shared sequence variants as a technical artifact. Strong co-occurrence of HLA alleles, especially DR and DQ, made assigning TCR associations to individual alleles difficult. In this cohort, only TCR beta chains were sequenced, and detectable features were limited by the absence of alpha or paired-chain data. Across donors, most TCR sequences were observed very rarely, whereas some public TCRs were present in many individuals. Because counts were too low, about 17 rarely observed V segments, including chromosome 9 orphons, were excluded from the earlier analysis of fewer than 650 of the donors. For the cohort, immune exposure information was limited to CMV serostatus. A later analysis found that TCR association rates varied across HLA loci, with DRB1 alleles showing the most associated TCRs and HLA-C alleles the fewest.

In total, approximately 700 healthy bone marrow donors made up the cohort. At the time of sampling, all cohort members were nominally healthy, though unrecorded immune exposures were likely present. The donor was CMV seronegative and belonged to the group of around 400 seronegative cohort members. A peripheral blood sample was provided by each donor, and peripheral blood mononuclear cells were used for TCR beta sequencing. The Qiagen DNeasy Blood Extraction Kit was used to extract genomic DNA from the blood cell samples. The CDR3 numbers 13 residues from cysteine through phenylalanine. Just CDR3 DNA is preserved here, 39 bases in frame from base 1. The germline V end is reduced by 4 bases and the J end by 6 bases; junction bases left unmatched: 4. As encoded in the germline V gene, CDR1 is SGHDT while CDR2 is YYEEEE. To prepare the library, the immunoSEQ multiplex PCR assay was applied. A mixture of 60 forward primers for TCR Vbeta segments and 13 reverse primers for TCR Jbeta segments was used in the multiplex PCR. The CDR3 region of rearranged TCR beta genes was amplified from genomic DNA with a multiplex PCR assay. On the Illumina HiSeq System, the amplified TCR beta libraries were sequenced as 87-base-pair reads. The authors' pipeline ran thus. A later analysis counted around 72 million unique TCR beta chains across the 600 to 850 repertoires, and around 12 million of these chains were shared by at least two donors. A nearest-neighbor algorithm error-corrected the raw reads and collapsed the reads into unique sequences, merging closely related sequences to remove PCR and sequencing errors. Alignment of CDR3 sequences to IMGT reference sequences was used to assign V, D and J gene segments. For a sequence to be retained, at least a six-nucleotide match to both a V gene segment and a J gene segment was required. Rearrangements were called productive when the CDR3 lacked stop codons and stayed in frame with V and J; all others were non-productive. Following IMGT convention, CDR3 was defined as the stretch from the second conserved V-encoded cysteine up to the conserved J-encoded phenylalanine. The earlier analysis of some 600 of the donors excluded sequences that lacked an unambiguous match to a single V gene segment. An earlier analysis of about 600 of the donors called V segments functional above 56.7% productive rearrangements and segregating when the between-donor standard deviation exceeded 5%. A statistical classification framework was developed to diagnose cytomegalovirus status using the catalog of TCR beta chain sequences. In a later analysis, V and J genes were assigned by comparing TCR nucleotide sequences against IMGT/GENE-DB human TR gene sequences. Using the TCRdist pipeline, a later analysis assigned CDR3 sequences along with most-parsimonious VDJ recombination scenarios. A later analysis defined each TCR beta chain by its CDR3 amino acid sequence plus V-gene family, and excluded reads lacking a unique V-gene family. In a later analysis, fewer than 600 highly shared, low-generation-probability nucleotide sequences were removed to address suspected cross-contamination and a sequencing artifact. For each public chain, a later analysis derived a clonal expansion index from normalized ranks of inferred template counts within each repertoire. Generation probabilities in a later analysis came from a VDJ recombination model fitted to out-of-frame rearrangements, and those results were checked against IGoR. Hypergeometric tests were used in a later analysis to score TCR-TCR, TCR-HLA and TCR-CMV co-occurrence, with a repertoire-size bias correction applied to the TCR pairs. To estimate false discovery rates, a later analysis permuted the HLA or CMV assignments 20 times. A later analysis grouped co-occurring TCRs with DBSCAN, adding TCRdist sequence similarity when clustering within HLA-allele-positive subsets. Repertoires with fewer than 30,000 or more than 120,000 public chains were left out of co-occurrence clustering, as were five repertoires with anomalous nucleotide sharing. The table was pulled from immuneACCESS by TCRdb, which kept in-frame rearrangements only. Such tables lose some clones; where checked, under half of the loss comes from unresolved V genes, and the rest has no known cause. V and J calls and clone size are copied from that table; D and trimming were computed from the DNA. In this sample the table shows roughly 100,000 clones, 78% of which occur a single time. The ten largest clones add up to about 3.5% of the sample.

This clone has more than one count but fewer than ten. It has no known antigen specificity. Base qualities are not recorded, but no much larger clone differs from it by a single base. Input material: PBMCs. The clonotype comes from a woman between 40 and 50 years old in good health and CMV-seronegative. The V and J genes are TRBV5-6 and TRBJ2-7; 10 nucleotides in the junction match TRBD2. The nucleotide sequence reads as follows: TGTGCCAGCAGCGGTCTAGCGGGAGTCGAGCAGTACTTC. It specifies CASSGLAGVEQYF. The full variable domain, completed from the reference TRBV5-6 and TRBJ2-7 proteins outside the CDR3, reads DAGVTQSPTHLIKTRGQQVTLRCSPKSGHDTVSWYQQALGQGPQFIFQYYEEEERQRGNFPDRFSGHQFPNYSSELNVNALLLGDSALYLCASSGLAGVEQYFGPGTRLTVT.